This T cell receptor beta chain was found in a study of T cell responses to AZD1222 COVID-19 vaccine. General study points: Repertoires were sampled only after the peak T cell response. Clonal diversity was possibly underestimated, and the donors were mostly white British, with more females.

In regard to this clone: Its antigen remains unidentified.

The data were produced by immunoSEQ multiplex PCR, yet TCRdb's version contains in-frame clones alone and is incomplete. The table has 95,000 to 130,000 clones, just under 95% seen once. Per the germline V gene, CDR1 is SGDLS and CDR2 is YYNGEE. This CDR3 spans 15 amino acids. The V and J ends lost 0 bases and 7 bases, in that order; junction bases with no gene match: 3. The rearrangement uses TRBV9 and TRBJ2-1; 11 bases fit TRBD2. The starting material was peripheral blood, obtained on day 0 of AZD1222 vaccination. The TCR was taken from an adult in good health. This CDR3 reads CASSVELAGVNEQFF. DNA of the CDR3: TGTGCCAGCAGCGTAGAACTAGCGGGGGTAAATGAGCAGTTCTTC.